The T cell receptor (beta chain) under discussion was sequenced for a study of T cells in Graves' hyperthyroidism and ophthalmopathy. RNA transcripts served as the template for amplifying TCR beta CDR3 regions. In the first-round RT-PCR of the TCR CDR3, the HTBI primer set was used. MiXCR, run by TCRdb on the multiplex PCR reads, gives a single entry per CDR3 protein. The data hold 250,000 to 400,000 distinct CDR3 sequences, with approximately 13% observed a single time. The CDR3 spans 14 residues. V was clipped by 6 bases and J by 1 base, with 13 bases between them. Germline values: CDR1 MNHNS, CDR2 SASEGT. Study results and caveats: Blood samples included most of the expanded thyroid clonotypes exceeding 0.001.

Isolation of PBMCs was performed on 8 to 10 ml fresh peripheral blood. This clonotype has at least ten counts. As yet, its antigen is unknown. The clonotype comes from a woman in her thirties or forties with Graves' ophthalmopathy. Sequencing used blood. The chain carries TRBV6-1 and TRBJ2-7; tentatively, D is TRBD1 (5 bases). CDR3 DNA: TGTGCCAGCAGGTTCGCAGGGCATTCCTACGAGCAGTACTTC. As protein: CASRFAGHSYEQYF.